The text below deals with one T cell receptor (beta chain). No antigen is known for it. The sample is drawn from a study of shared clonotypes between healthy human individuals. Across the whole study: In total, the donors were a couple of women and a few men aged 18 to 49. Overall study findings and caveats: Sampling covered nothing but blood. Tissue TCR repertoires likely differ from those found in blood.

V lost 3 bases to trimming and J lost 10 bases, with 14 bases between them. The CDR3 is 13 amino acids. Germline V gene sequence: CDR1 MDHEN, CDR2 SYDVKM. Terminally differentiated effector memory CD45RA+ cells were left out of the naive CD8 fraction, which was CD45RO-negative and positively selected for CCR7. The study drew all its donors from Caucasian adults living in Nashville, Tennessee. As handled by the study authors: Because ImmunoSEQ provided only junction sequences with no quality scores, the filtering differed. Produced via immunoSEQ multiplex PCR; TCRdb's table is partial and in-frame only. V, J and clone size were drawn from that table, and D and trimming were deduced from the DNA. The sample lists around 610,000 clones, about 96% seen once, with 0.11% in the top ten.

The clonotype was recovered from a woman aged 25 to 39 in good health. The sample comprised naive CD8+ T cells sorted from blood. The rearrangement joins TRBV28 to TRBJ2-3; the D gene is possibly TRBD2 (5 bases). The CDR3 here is CASSFSRVGSQYF. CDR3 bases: TGTGCCAGCAGTTTCTCGAGGGTGGGGTCGCAGTATTTT.